The next 31 T cell receptor beta chains were all read from a single sample in a study of beta chain features in type 1 diabetes. Findings of the study overall: TCRB CDR3s were moderately but significantly shorter in Type 1 diabetes patients in all four CD4+ subsets.

Sequencing targeted expressed TCRB transcripts, as all isolated RNA had been reverse transcribed. Sequenced by immunoSEQ multiplex PCR; TCRdb stores in-frame clones only, minus some. This sample has 300,000 to 350,000 clones; roughly 8.8% occur once, and the top ten carry about 1%. The antigens of these receptors remain unknown. Sequencing was done on a sample of central memory CD4+ T cells from blood. These receptors were collected from a man aged 30 to 45 with type 1 diabetes.

The chain links TRBV5-1 to TRBJ1-3, with D unclear. The CDR3 totals 15 residues. Germline CDR1 reads SGHRS; CDR2 reads YFSETQ. Trimming took 2 bases from V and 0 from J, leaving 9 bases between them. The CDR3 protein is CASSLSTFSGNTIYF. CDR3 sequence (DNA): TGCGCCAGCAGCTTATCAACGTTCTCTGGAAACACCATATATTTT.

A word on this clone: Other DNA sequences in this sample translate to the same CDR3. The genes are TRBV28 and TRBJ1-1; D is perhaps TRBD1 (6 bases). The germline V and J ends were trimmed by 2 bases and 4 bases, with 14 bases remaining between them. Germline V gene sequence: CDR1 MDHEN, CDR2 SYDVKM. The CDR3 is made up of 15 amino acids. The CDR3 nucleotides are TGTGCCAGCAGTTTACCCGACAGGACGGGCACTGAAGCTTTCTTT. It specifies CASSLPDRTGTEAFF.

This clone was observed many times. The genes are TRBV14 and TRBJ2-7; D perhaps matches TRBD1 (5 bases). The germline V and J ends were trimmed by 3 bases and 5 bases, with 8 bases remaining between them. Germline CDR1 and CDR2: SGHDN and FVKESK. The CDR3 is made up of 12 amino acids. This CDR3 is CASSQGHNEQYF. The CDR3 bases are TGTGCCAGCAGCCAGGGGCACAACGAGCAGTACTTC.

This clone was picked up a small number of times. The chain is built from TRBV5-6 and TRBJ1-1; no definite D call. This CDR3 is built from 11 residues. V was shortened by 5 bases and J by 10 bases, with 12 bases between the two germline ends. Per germline, CDR1 SGHDT and CDR2 YYEEEE. CDR3 residues: CASSWRGGAFF. For the CDR3, the DNA is TGTGCCAGCAGTTGGCGAGGAGGAGCTTTCTTT. The entire variable domain, with the rest obtained from reference TRBV5-6 and TRBJ1-1, is as follows: DAGVTQSPTHLIKTRGQQVTLRCSPKSGHDTVSWYQQALGQGPQFIFQYYEEEERQRGNFPDRFSGHQFPNYSSELNVNALLLGDSALYLCASSWRGGAFFGQGTRLTVV.

This chain joins TRBV29-1 and TRBJ1-4, with a tentative D call TRBD1 (5 bases). Trimming took off 0 bases at V and 7 bases at J, with 12 bases between the two ends. The CDR3 totals 14 residues. Per the germline V gene, CDR1 is SQVTM and CDR2 is ANQGSEA. The CDR3 coding sequence is TGCAGCGTTGAAGATTGGCAGGGAGGTGAAAAACTGTTTTTT. Protein product: CSVEDWQGGEKLFF.

The chain links TRBV19 to TRBJ1-4; 7 bases fit TRBD1. V gave up 5 bases and J gave up 8 bases; unmatched junction bases: 8. The germline CDR1 and CDR2 sequences are LNHDA and SQIVND (reference sequence). The CDR3 covers 14 residues. CDR3: CASSDSRDSEKLFF. The CDR3 nucleotides are TGTGCCAGTAGTGACTCTCGGGACAGCGAAAAACTGTTTTTT.

V gene TRBV4-3 combines with J gene TRBJ1-1; D unclear. The V gene lost 4 bases and the J gene lost 3 bases, with 9 bases spanning the gap. CDR3 length: 13 residues. CDR1 LGHNA and CDR2 YSLEER come from the germline V gene. The CDR3 spells CASSRLADTEAFF. CDR3 DNA: TGCGCCAGCAGCCGCCTCGCGGACACTGAAGCTTTCTTT.

The rearrangement uses TRBV4-3 and TRBJ1-1, with D uncertain. The CDR3 spans 13 residues. The germline V and J ends were trimmed by 6 bases and 4 bases, with 12 bases remaining between them. In germline, CDR1 is LGHNA, CDR2 YSLEER. This chain's CDR3 is CASRGGWGTEAFF. As DNA, the CDR3 is TGCGCCAGCAGAGGCGGTTGGGGCACTGAAGCTTTCTTT.

A few counts support this clone. The rearrangement uses TRBV11-2 and TRBJ1-4; D not certain. CDR3 length: 16 residues. CDR1 is SGHAT, CDR2 FQNNGV, per germline. The ends were cut back, 1 base at V and 7 bases at J, with 16 bases in the middle. DNA for the CDR3: TGTGCCAGCAGCTTAGTACGCGACATTAGTGCTGAAAAACTGTTTTTT. Protein sequence: CASSLVRDISAEKLFF.

This clone was counted between two and nine times. The V call is TRBV18, the J call TRBJ2-3; 9 nucleotides align to TRBD2. The V gene end was trimmed by 3 bases and the J gene end by 2 bases; junction bases not matched to a gene: 3. This CDR3 region has 15 residues. Germline V gene lookup returns CDR1 KGHSH and CDR2 LQKENI. Written as DNA, the CDR3 is TGTGCCAGCTCACCGGCTAGCGGGGACACAGATACGCAGTATTTT. Its protein product is CASSPASGDTDTQYF.

The chain couples TRBV10-1 to TRBJ1-1, with unresolved D. Germline CDR1 is WNHNN and CDR2 is SYGVQD (reference sequence). The CDR3 totals 15 residues. The V and J ends lost 4 bases and 6 bases respectively, with 18 bases between them. The CDR3 sequence: CASSGSTGIGSEAFF. In nucleotides, the CDR3 is TGCGCCAGCAGTGGGTCGACGGGAATCGGGTCTGAAGCTTTCTTT.

This clone was seen at least ten times. The V gene is TRBV4-3, the J gene TRBJ2-7; unclear D gene. Looked up from germline, CDR1 is LGHNA and CDR2 is YSLEER. V gave up 0 bases and J gave up 3 bases, with 6 bases separating them. This CDR3 has 13 residues. The CDR3 region is CASSQDDSYEQYF. In nucleotides, the CDR3 is TGCGCCAGCAGCCAAGATGATAGCTACGAGCAGTACTTC.

The chain couples TRBV6-5 to TRBJ2-2; 9 bases match TRBD2. The CDR3 extends over 14 amino acids. With 8 bases clipped from V and 5 bases from J, the junction kept 6 bases outside the gene matches. Germline loops: CDR1 MNHEY, CDR2 SVGAGI. Here the CDR3 reads CASGLAGRTGELFF. CDR3 coding DNA: TGTGCCAGCGGTCTAGCGGGGAGGACCGGGGAGCTGTTTTTT.

The CDR3 loop reads CASSSSTGNEKLFF. The CDR3, as DNA: TGTGCCAGCAGCTCATCGACGGGTAATGAAAAACTGTTTTTT. The V call is TRBV5-4, the J call TRBJ1-4, with D unresolved. Germline V gene lookup returns CDR1 SGHNT and CDR2 YYREEE (reference sequence). Trimming removed 3 bases from V and 4 bases from J, with 10 bases in between. The CDR3 runs to 14 residues. Together with reference TRBV5-4 and TRBJ1-4, the CDR3 gives the full variable domain: ETGVTQSPTHLIKTRGQQVTLRCSSQSGHNTVSWYQQALGQGPQFIFQYYREEENGRGNFPPRFSGLQFPNYSSELNVNALELDDSALYLCASSSSTGNEKLFFGSGTQLSVL.

V usage is TRBV10-2 and J usage is TRBJ1-5; unclear D gene. The germline CDR1 and CDR2 sequences are WSHSY and SAAADI. V was pared by 3 bases and J by 3 bases, with 9 bases between. CDR3 size: 14 residues. The CDR3 bases are TGCGCCAGCAGTGATCGGAGCCCCAATCAGCCCCAGCATTTT. Its translation is CASSDRSPNQPQHF.

The V and J genes are TRBV2 and TRBJ2-7; D might be TRBD1 (5 bases). The CDR3 runs to 12 residues. V was pared by 9 bases and J by 5 bases, with 14 bases between. The V gene's germline CDR1 is SNHLY and CDR2 FYNNEI. CDR3 amino acids: CARGQGGNEQYF. CDR3 sequence (DNA): TGTGCCAGGGGTCAGGGCGGCAACGAGCAGTACTTC.

V is TRBV27 and J is TRBJ2-3; the D gene is possibly TRBD2 (7 bases). Germline V gene lookup returns CDR1 MNHEY and CDR2 SMNVEV (reference sequence). Trimming left V 3 bases short and J 1 base short, with 11 bases between. The CDR3 is 15 residues long. The CDR3 here is CASSLRGRRTDTQYF. CDR3 bases: TGTGCCAGCAGTTTGCGGGGGCGCCGCACAGATACGCAGTATTTT.

The genes are TRBV5-1 and TRBJ2-3; D remains unclear. The CDR3 is 12 amino acids. The germline V gene encodes CDR1 SGHRS and CDR2 YFSETQ. V was cut by 6 bases and J by 6 bases, with 11 bases left in between. The CDR3 nucleotides read TGCGCCAGCACTCTTGAGAGGGATACGCAGTATTTT. This translates into CASTLERDTQYF.

This chain joins TRBV2 and TRBJ2-1; a weak D match, TRBD1 (6 bases). This CDR3 contains 14 residues. The V gene lost 2 bases and the J gene lost 5 bases, with 10 bases spanning the gap. Germline CDR1 is SNHLY and CDR2 is FYNNEI. This CDR3 reads CASSEWTANNEQFF. CDR3 DNA sequence: TGTGCCAGCAGTGAATGGACAGCAAACAATGAGCAGTTCTTC. The entire variable domain, with the rest obtained from reference TRBV2 and TRBJ2-1, is as follows: EPEVTQTPSHQVTQMGQEVILRCVPISNHLYFYWYRQILGQKVEFLVSFYNNEISEKSEIFDDQFSVERPDGSNFTLKIRSTKLEDSAMYFCASSEWTANNEQFFGPGTRLTVL.

There are a few counts of this clone. V usage is TRBV11-2 and J usage is TRBJ2-2, with D perhaps TRBD1 (6 bases). V was cut by 5 bases and J by 7 bases, with 14 bases left in between. The CDR3 covers 14 residues. Germline lookup yields CDR1 SGHAT and CDR2 FQNNGV. CDR3 nucleotide sequence: TGTGCCAGCAGCATAAACAGGGCCGGCGGGGAGCTGTTTTTT. Its translation is CASSINRAGGELFF.

The table lists this clone with a few counts. This chain uses TRBV29-1 with TRBJ1-5; 7 positions agree with TRBD1. With V trimmed by 4 bases and J by 3 bases, 3 bases remained unmatched. Germline CDR1 reads SQVTM; CDR2 reads ANQGSEA. This CDR3 has 13 residues. The CDR3 sequence: CSVAGQTNQPQHF. The CDR3 DNA reads as TGCAGCGTTGCGGGACAGACCAATCAGCCCCAGCATTTT.

The chain combines TRBV20-1 with TRBJ1-1; possibly TRBD1 for D (5 bases). The germline gives CDR1 DFQATT, CDR2 SNEGSKA (reference sequence). V was pared by 6 bases and J by 8 bases, with 10 bases between. CDR3 length equals 10 residues. The CDR3 sequence: CSALRQEAFF. DNA of the CDR3: TGCAGTGCCCTTAGACAGGAAGCTTTCTTT.

The chain is built from TRBV29-1 and TRBJ1-1; 8 bases fit TRBD1. CDR1 and CDR2 (germline): SQVTM, ANQGSEA. The J segment lost 4 bases and the V segment lost 7 bases, leaving 8 bases of the junction unmatched. The CDR3 loop spans 13 amino acids. CDR3 residues: CSAGQGGSTEAFF. Here the CDR3 DNA reads TGCAGCGCTGGACAGGGAGGAAGCACTGAAGCTTTCTTT.

This clone was counted a few times. The V and J genes are TRBV6-6 and TRBJ2-3; maybe TRBD2 (6 bases). The germline V gene has CDR1 MNHNY and CDR2 SVGAGI (reference sequence). The V and J ends lost 2 bases and 0 bases respectively, with 6 bases between them. The CDR3 extends over 14 amino acids. The CDR3 coding sequence is TGTGCCAGCAGTTACGGGGGGAGCACAGATACGCAGTATTTT. It encodes CASSYGGSTDTQYF.

This clone has a handful of counts. This same CDR3 is encoded by further DNA sequences in the sample. The chain joins TRBV29-1 to TRBJ2-3; D is possibly TRBD1 (5 bases). Per germline, CDR1 SQVTM and CDR2 ANQGSEA. This CDR3 spans 13 amino acids. V dropped 4 bases and J dropped 1 base, with 9 bases sitting between them. The CDR3 bases are TGCAGCGTTGTAGTAGGGGGCACAGATACGCAGTATTTT. Protein sequence: CSVVVGGTDTQYF.

This chain connects TRBV18 to TRBJ2-3; D is possibly TRBD2 (5 bases). The CDR3 has 13 amino acids. Per the germline V gene, CDR1 is KGHSH and CDR2 is LQKENI. Trimming left V 2 bases short and J 6 bases short, with 9 bases between. The DNA of the CDR3 is TGTGCCAGCTCACCAATTCGGGGTGATACGCAGTATTTT. Translation: CASSPIRGDTQYF.

V and J are TRBV5-1 and TRBJ2-3; the D is unclear. V shed 0 bases and J shed 4 bases, with 9 bases lying between them. The germline V gene has CDR1 SGHRS and CDR2 YFSETQ. The CDR3 sequence is 14 residues long. The chain's CDR3 is CASSLELPPDTQYF. As DNA, the CDR3 is TGCGCCAGCAGCTTGGAGCTGCCGCCAGATACGCAGTATTTT. The full variable domain, with the rest looked up from reference TRBV5-1 and TRBJ2-3, is KAGVTQTPRYLIKTRGQQVTLSCSPISGHRSVSWYQQTPGQGLQFLFEYFSETQRNKGNFPGRFSGRQFSNSRSEMNVSTLELGDSALYLCASSLELPPDTQYFGPGTRLTVL.

This clone was counted between two and nine times. The rearrangement links TRBV7-2 to TRBJ2-1; TRBD1 matches at 8 bases. Germline-derived CDR1 and CDR2 are SGHTA and FQGNSA. Trimming at V came to 1 base and at J to 10 bases, leaving 12 bases not matched to a gene. The CDR3 contains 16 residues. CDR3 residues: CASSLGSGQAGIEQFF. The CDR3, as DNA: TGTGCCAGCAGCTTAGGTTCGGGACAGGCTGGTATCGAGCAGTTCTTC.

This clone was seen a single time. This chain joins TRBV29-1 and TRBJ2-2, with D maybe TRBD2 (5 bases). The V end lost 7 bases, the J end lost 0 bases, and 12 bases lay between the germline ends. CDR1 is SQVTM, CDR2 ANQGSEA, per germline. This CDR3 has 14 amino acids. The CDR3 loop is CSASWRSNTGELFF. CDR3 DNA: TGCAGCGCCTCCTGGAGGTCGAACACCGGGGAGCTGTTTTTT.

The rearrangement uses TRBV5-4 and TRBJ1-5, with D unresolved. The CDR3 is 16 residues long. Germline loops: CDR1 SGHNT, CDR2 YYREEE (reference sequence). V was clipped by 2 bases and J by 2 bases, with 14 bases between them. The CDR3 DNA reads TGTGCCAGCAGCTTATGGGGAGGAGATGGCAATCAGCCCCAGCATTTT. It codes for CASSLWGGDGNQPQHF.

This clone has more than one count but fewer than ten. The chain employs TRBV7-9 and TRBJ2-5, with a weak D call TRBD2 (6 bases). The CDR3 has 14 residues. The V gene lost 3 bases and the J gene lost 5 bases, with 13 bases spanning the gap. CDR1 is SEHNR, CDR2 FQNEAQ, per germline (reference sequence). The CDR3, as DNA: TGTGCCAGCAGCTTCGGGACTGGACGGGAGACCCAGTACTTC. It translates to CASSFGTGRETQYF.